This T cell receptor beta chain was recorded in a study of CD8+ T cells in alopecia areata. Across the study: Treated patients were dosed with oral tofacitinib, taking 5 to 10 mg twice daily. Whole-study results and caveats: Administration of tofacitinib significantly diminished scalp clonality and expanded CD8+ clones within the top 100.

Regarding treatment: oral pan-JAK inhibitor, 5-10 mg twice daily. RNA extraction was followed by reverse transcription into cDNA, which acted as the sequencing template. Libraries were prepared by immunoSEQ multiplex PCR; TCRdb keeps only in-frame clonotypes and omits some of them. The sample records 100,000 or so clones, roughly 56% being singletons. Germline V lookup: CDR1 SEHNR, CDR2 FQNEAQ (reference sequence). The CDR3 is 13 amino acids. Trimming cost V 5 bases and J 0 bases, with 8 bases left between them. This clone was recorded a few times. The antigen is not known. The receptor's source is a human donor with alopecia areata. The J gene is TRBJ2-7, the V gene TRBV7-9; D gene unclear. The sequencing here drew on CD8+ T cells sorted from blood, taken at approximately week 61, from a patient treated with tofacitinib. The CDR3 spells CASSEDSSYEQYF. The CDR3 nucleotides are TGTGCCAGCAGCGAAGATAGCTCCTACGAGCAGTACTTC.